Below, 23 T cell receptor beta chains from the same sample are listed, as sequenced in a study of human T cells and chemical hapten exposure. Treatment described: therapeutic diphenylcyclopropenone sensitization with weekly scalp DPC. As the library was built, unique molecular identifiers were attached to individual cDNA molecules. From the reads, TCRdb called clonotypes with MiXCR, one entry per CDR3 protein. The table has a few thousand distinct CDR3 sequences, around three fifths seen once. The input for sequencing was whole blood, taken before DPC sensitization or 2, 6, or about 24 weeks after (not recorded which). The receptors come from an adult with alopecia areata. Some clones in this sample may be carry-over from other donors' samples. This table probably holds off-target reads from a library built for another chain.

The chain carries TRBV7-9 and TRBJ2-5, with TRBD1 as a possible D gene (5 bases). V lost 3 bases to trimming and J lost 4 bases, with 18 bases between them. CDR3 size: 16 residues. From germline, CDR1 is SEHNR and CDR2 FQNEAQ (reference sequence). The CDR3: CASSFPPDTSVETQYF. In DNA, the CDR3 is TGTGCCAGCAGCTTCCCCCCGGACACATCGGTAGAGACCCAGTACTTC.

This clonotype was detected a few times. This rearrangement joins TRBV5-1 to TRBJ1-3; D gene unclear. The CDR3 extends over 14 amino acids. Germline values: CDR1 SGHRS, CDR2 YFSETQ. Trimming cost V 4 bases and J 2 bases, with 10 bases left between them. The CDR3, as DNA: TGCGCCAGCAGCCCGGACTTTGCTGGAAACACCATATATTTT. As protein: CASSPDFAGNTIYF. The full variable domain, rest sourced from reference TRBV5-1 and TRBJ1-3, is KAGVTQTPRYLIKTRGQQVTLSCSPISGHRSVSWYQQTPGQGLQFLFEYFSETQRNKGNFPGRFSGRQFSNSRSEMNVSTLELGDSALYLCASSPDFAGNTIYFGEGSWLTVV.

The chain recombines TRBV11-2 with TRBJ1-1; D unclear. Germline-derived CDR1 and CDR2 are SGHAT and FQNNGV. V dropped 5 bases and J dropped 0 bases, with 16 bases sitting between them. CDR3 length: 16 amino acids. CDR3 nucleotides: TGTGCCAGCAGCCAGAACTTCTGGGGAATGAACACTGAAGCTTTCTTT. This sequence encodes CASSQNFWGMNTEAFF.

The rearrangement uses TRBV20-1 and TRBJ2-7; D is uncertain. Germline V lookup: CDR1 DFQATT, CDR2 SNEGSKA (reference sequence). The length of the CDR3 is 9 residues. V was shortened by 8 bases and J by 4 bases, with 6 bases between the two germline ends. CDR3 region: CSPPYEQYF. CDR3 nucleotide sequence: TGCAGTCCCCCTTACGAGCAGTACTTC.

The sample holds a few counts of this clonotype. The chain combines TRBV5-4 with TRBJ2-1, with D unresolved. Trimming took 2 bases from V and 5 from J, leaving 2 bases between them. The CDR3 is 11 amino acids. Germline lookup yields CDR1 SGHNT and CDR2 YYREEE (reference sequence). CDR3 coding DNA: TGTGCCAGCAGCTTAGACAATGAGCAGTTCTTC. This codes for CASSLDNEQFF. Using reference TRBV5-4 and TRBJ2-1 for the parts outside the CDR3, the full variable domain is ETGVTQSPTHLIKTRGQQVTLRCSSQSGHNTVSWYQQALGQGPQFIFQYYREEENGRGNFPPRFSGLQFPNYSSELNVNALELDDSALYLCASSLDNEQFFGPGTRLTVL.

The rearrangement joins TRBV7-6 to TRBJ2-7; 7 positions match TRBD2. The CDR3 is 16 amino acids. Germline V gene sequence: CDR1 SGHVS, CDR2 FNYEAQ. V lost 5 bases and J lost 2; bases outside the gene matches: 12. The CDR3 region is CASSPVASGVAYEQYF. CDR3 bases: TGTGCCAGCAGCCCAGTGGCGAGCGGGGTTGCCTACGAGCAGTACTTC.

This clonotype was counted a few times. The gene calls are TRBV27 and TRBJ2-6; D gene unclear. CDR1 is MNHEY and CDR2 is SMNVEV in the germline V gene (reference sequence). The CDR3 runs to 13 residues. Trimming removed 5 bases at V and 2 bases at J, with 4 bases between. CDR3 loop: CASSEAGANVLTF. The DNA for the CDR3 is TGTGCCAGCAGTGAAGCTGGGGCCAACGTCCTGACTTTC.

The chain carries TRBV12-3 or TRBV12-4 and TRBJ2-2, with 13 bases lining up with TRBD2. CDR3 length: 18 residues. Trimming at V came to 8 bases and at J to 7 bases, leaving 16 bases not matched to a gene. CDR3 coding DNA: TGTGCCAGCCTACCGAGTCCGGGACTAGCGGGGTTCGGCGGGGAGCTGTTTTTT. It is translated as CASLPSPGLAGFGGELFF.

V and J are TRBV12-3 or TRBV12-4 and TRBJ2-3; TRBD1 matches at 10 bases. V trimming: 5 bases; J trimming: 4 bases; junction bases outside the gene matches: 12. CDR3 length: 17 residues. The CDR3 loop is CASSVTGDRGSADTQYF. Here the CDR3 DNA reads TGTGCCAGCAGTGTTACAGGGGACAGGGGTTCGGCAGATACGCAGTATTTT.

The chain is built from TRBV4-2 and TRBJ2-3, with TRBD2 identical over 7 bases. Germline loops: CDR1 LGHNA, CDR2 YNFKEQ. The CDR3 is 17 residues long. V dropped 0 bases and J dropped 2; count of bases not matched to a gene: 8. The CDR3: CASSQEESSGPTDTQYF. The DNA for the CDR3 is TGTGCCAGCAGCCAAGAGGAGTCTAGCGGTCCCACAGATACGCAGTATTTT.

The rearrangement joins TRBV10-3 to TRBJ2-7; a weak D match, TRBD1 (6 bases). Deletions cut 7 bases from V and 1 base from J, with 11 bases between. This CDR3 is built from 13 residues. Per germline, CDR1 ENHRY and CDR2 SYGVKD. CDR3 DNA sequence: TGTGCCATCACCGGGGACAATTCCTACGAGCAGTACTTC. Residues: CAITGDNSYEQYF.

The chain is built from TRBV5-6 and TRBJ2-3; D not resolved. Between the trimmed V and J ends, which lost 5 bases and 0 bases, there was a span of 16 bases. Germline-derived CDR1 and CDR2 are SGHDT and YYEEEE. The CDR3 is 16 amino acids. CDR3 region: CASSPRVGGSTDTQYF. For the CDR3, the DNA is TGTGCCAGCAGTCCCCGGGTAGGCGGAAGCACAGATACGCAGTATTTT.

CDR3: CASSSGSTGSADTQYF. DNA for the CDR3: TGTGCCAGCAGCTCCGGGTCCACGGGGAGTGCAGATACGCAGTATTTT. The rearrangement uses TRBV7-9 and TRBJ2-3; the D gene is possibly TRBD2 (5 bases). Trimming removed 4 bases from V and 4 bases from J, with 18 bases in between. This CDR3 contains 16 residues. CDR1 and CDR2 from the germline V gene are SEHNR and FQNEAQ (reference sequence).

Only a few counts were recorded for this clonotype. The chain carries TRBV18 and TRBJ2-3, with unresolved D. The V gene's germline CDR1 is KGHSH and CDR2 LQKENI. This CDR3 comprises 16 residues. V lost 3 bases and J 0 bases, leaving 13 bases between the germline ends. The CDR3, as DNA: TGTGCCAGCTCACCGGTTATTGGCGGAAGCACAGATACGCAGTATTTT. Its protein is CASSPVIGGSTDTQYF.

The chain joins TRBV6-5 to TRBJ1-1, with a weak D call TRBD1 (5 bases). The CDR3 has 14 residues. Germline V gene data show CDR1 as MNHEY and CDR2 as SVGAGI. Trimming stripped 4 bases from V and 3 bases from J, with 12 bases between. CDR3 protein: CASSFEQGDTEAFF. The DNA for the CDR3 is TGTGCCAGCAGTTTCGAGCAGGGAGACACTGAAGCTTTCTTT.

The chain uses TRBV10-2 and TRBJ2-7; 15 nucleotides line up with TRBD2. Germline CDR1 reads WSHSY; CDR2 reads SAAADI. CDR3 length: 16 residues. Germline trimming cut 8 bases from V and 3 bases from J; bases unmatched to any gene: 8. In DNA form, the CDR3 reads TGCGCCAGCCGCACGGGACTAGCGGGAGGCCTCTACGAGCAGTACTTC. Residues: CASRTGLAGGLYEQYF.

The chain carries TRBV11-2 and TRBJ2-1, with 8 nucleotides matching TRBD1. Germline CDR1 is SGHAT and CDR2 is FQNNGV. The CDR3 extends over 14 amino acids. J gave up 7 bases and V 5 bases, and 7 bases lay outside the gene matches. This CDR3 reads CASSAVTGANEQFF. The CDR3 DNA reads TGTGCCAGCAGCGCCGTGACAGGGGCAAATGAGCAGTTCTTC.

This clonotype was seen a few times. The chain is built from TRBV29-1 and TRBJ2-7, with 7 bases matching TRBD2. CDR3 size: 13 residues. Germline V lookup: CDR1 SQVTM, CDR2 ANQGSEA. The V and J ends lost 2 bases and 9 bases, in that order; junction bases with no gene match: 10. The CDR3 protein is CSVERTARGRQYF. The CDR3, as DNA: TGCAGCGTTGAACGGACGGCACGCGGGAGGCAGTACTTC.

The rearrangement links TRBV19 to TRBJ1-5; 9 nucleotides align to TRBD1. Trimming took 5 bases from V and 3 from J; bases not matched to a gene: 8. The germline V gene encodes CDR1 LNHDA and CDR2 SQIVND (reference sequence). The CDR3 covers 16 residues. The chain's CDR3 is CASSGQGWIDNQPQHF. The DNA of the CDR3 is TGTGCCAGTAGTGGACAGGGGTGGATTGACAATCAGCCCCAGCATTTT.

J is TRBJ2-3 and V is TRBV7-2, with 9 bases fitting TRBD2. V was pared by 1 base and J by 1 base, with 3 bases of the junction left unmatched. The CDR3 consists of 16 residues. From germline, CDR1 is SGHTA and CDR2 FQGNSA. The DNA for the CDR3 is TGTGCCAGCAGCTTAGGTCTAGCGGGACGCACAGATACGCAGTATTTT. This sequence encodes CASSLGLAGRTDTQYF.

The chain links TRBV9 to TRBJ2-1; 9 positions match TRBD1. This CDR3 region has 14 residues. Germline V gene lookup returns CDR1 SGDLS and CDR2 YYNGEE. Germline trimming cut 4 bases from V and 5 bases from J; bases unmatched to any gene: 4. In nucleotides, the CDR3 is TGTGCCAGCAGCCCGGGACAGGGCGACAATGAGCAGTTCTTC. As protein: CASSPGQGDNEQFF.

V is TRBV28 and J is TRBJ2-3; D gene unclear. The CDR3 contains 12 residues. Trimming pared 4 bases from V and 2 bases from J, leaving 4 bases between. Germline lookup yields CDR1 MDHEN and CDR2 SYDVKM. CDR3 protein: CASSSPTDTQYF. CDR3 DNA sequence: TGTGCCAGCAGTTCCCCCACAGATACGCAGTATTTT.

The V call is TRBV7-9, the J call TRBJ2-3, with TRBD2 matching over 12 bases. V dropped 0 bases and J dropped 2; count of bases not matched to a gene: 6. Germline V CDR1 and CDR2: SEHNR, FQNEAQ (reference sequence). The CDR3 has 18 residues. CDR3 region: CASSLAALAGGHTDTQYF. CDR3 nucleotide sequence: TGTGCCAGCAGCTTAGCGGCACTAGCGGGAGGCCACACAGATACGCAGTATTTT.